This TCR beta chain originates from a study of tumor and adjacent non-tumor tissue in lung cancer. Study-level background: The cohort had around twelve adenocarcinoma, a couple of squamous cell and 1 small cell patients. The patients, approximately nine men and five or six women, were about 31 to 80 with stage I to III disease.

Notes on the study in general: Tumor repertoires had a smaller top 100 clone share than normal lung. Tumor tissue had significantly higher TCR diversity than normal lung.

No cell sorting was done before RNA was extracted from the tissue. More than 3 cm separated this lung sample from the edge of the tumor. As concerns this clonotype: Its antigen remains unidentified. A read error may produce the germline difference seen at one junction end.

Three rounds of nested PCR, following a modified ARM-PCR protocol, produced the TCRbeta library. TCRdb recomputed calls from the multiplex PCR reads with MiXCR, one row per CDR3 protein. The table records 60,000 to 80,000 distinct CDR3 sequences, about two thirds of them present only once. CDR3 length: 14 amino acids. Germline V CDR1 and CDR2: MNHNY, SVGAGI (reference sequence). The chain has TRBV6-6 and TRBJ2-5; D is possibly TRBD1 (6 bases). Material: distant non-tumor lung tissue. The origin of this receptor is a woman aged 45-59 years with non-small cell lung cancer. The CDR3 protein is CASSNGQHQGTQYF. The CDR3 nucleotides read TGTGCCAGCAGTAACGGACAGCACCAAGGGACCCAGTACTTC.